What follows are 27 T cell receptor beta chains derived from one specimen sequenced in a study of T cells in Graves' hyperthyroidism and ophthalmopathy. TCR beta CDR3 region amplification was performed from RNA transcripts. An initial round of RT-PCR targeting the TCR CDR3 relied on the HTBI primer set. TCRdb reprocessed the multiplex PCR reads via MiXCR and lists one record per CDR3 protein. This table has over 400,000 distinct CDR3 sequences, roughly 22% appearing once. Sequenced input: blood. The receptors come from a woman in her seventies with Graves' ophthalmopathy.

V and J are TRBV3-1 and TRBJ1-2; D might be TRBD1 (6 bases). The CDR3 is made up of 16 amino acids. V lost 0 bases, J lost 4 bases, and 15 bases lay in between. Looked up from germline, CDR1 is LGHDT and CDR2 is YNNKEL (reference sequence). Here the CDR3 reads CASSQDAVGQTYGYTF. In DNA form, the CDR3 reads TGTGCCAGCAGCCAAGATGCCGTTGGACAGACCTATGGCTACACCTTC.

A few counts support this clonotype. The chain recombines TRBV14 with TRBJ2-5, with 10 nucleotides matching TRBD1. This CDR3 spans 19 amino acids. The trim removed 1 base at V and 5 bases at J, leaving 16 bases unmatched. Germline V gene sequence: CDR1 SGHDN, CDR2 FVKESK. The CDR3 DNA reads as TGTGCCAGCAGCCAAGGGGAACCGGGACAGGGGATTTTTTTGGAGACCCAGTACTTC. This translates into CASSQGEPGQGIFLETQYF.

The rearrangement links TRBV5-4 to TRBJ2-7; D is ambiguous. Germline CDR1 is SGHNT and CDR2 is YYREEE (reference sequence). The CDR3 covers 12 residues. Trimming removed 4 bases from V and 2 bases from J, with 7 bases in between. CDR3: CASSRFPYEQYF. In nucleotides, the CDR3 is TGTGCCAGCAGCCGTTTCCCCTACGAGCAGTACTTC.

In this sample, this clonotype turned up a few times. The rearrangement links TRBV19 to TRBJ2-7; 7 nucleotides align to TRBD1. Germline assignment: CDR1 LNHDA and CDR2 SQIVND (reference sequence). The CDR3 has 16 residues. V gave up 4 bases and J gave up 2 bases; unmatched junction bases: 11. The CDR3 loop is CASSTTGHRRPYEQYF. CDR3 nucleotides: TGTGCCAGTAGTACGACAGGGCACCGCCGGCCCTACGAGCAGTACTTC.

This clonotype was seen repeatedly, ten times or more. A junction end diverges from the germline sequence, so it may reflect a read error. The chain is built from TRBV6-1 and TRBJ2-7; no clear D gene. CDR1 is MNHNS and CDR2 is SASEGT in the germline V gene. The CDR3 is made up of 16 amino acids. The CDR3 is CASSELHPWLTYAQYF. The DNA for the CDR3 is TGTGCCAGCAGTGAACTTCACCCCTGGCTGACCTACGCGCAGTACTTC.

This clonotype has more than one count but fewer than ten. The V and J genes are TRBV5-1 and TRBJ2-1; 7 bases match TRBD1. The germline V gene encodes CDR1 SGHRS and CDR2 YFSETQ. The CDR3 is 17 residues long. The junction had 20 bases not matched to a gene; V was cut back by 4 bases and J by 10 bases. CDR3 sequence reads: CASSLKKNFGQAGEQFF. In nucleotides, the CDR3 is TGCGCCAGCAGCCTGAAGAAAAACTTTGGACAGGCAGGGGAGCAGTTCTTC.

This sequence joins TRBV7-2 and TRBJ2-7; unclear D gene. Germline CDR1 and CDR2: SGHTA and FQGNSA. The CDR3 is 11 residues long. In DNA, the CDR3 is TGTGCAGTCTTGCTGGGTTACGAGCAGTACTTC. It translates to CAVLLGYEQYF.

The J gene is TRBJ1-6, the V gene TRBV3-1, with 9 bases fitting TRBD1. The J segment lost 7 bases and the V segment lost 4 bases, leaving 8 bases of the junction unmatched. In germline, CDR1 is LGHDT, CDR2 YNNKEL (reference sequence). The CDR3 is 16 residues long. The CDR3 DNA reads TGTGCCAGCAGCCCTGGGACAGGGTGGCGGAATTCACCCCTCCACTTT. Translated, it gives CASSPGTGWRNSPLHF.

The chain has TRBV9 and TRBJ2-1; D is ambiguous. CDR1 and CDR2 (germline): SGDLS, YYNGEE. V gave up 0 bases and J gave up 6 bases, with 7 bases separating them. This CDR3 spans 13 amino acids. Here the CDR3 reads CASSVGPSNEQFF. The CDR3 DNA reads as TGTGCCAGCAGCGTAGGACCAAGCAATGAGCAGTTCTTC.

The rearrangement joins TRBV7-9 to TRBJ2-3, with 7 bases lining up with TRBD2. Germline V gene lookup returns CDR1 SEHNR and CDR2 FQNEAQ (reference sequence). This CDR3 is built from 15 residues. V dropped 5 bases and J dropped 0; count of bases not matched to a gene: 5. CDR3 coding DNA: TGTGCCAGCAGCGCCGGGGGGTCTAGCACAGATACGCAGTATTTT. Its protein product is CASSAGGSSTDTQYF.

The chain employs TRBV10-3 and TRBJ2-2; TRBD2 matches at 7 bases. CDR1 is ENHRY and CDR2 is SYGVKD in the germline V gene. The V gene end was trimmed by 6 bases and the J gene end by 0 bases; junction bases not matched to a gene: 1. CDR3 length: 14 residues. This CDR3 reads CAISLAANTGELFF. The CDR3 nucleotides are TGTGCCATCAGCCTAGCGGCGAACACCGGGGAGCTGTTTTTT.

This clonotype was observed a handful of times. This chain connects TRBV3-1 to TRBJ1-1, with 7 bases lining up with TRBD1. The J segment lost 12 bases and the V segment lost 4 bases, leaving 5 bases of the junction unmatched. Germline V CDR1 and CDR2: LGHDT, YNNKEL (reference sequence). The CDR3 length is 11 residues. CDR3 protein: CASSLRGLTFF. In nucleotides, the CDR3 is TGTGCCAGCAGCCTCAGGGGGTTGACTTTCTTT.

Many counts were recorded for this clonotype. The chain links TRBV6-2 or TRBV6-3 to TRBJ1-5; TRBD1 matches at 7 bases. Germline loops: CDR1 MNHEY, CDR2 SVGEGT. This CDR3 region has 15 residues. Losses at the gene ends were 2 bases for V and 5 bases for J; bases not matched to a gene: 6. The chain's CDR3 is CASSYPDREDQPQHF. The CDR3 coding sequence is TGTGCCAGCAGTTACCCCGACAGGGAGGATCAGCCCCAGCATTTT.

The chain links TRBV3-1 to TRBJ1-1; D remains ambiguous. The CDR3 is 15 residues long. Per the germline V gene, CDR1 is LGHDT and CDR2 is YNNKEL (reference sequence). V lost 1 base, J lost 0 bases, and 9 bases lay in between. DNA for the CDR3: TGTGCCAGCAGCCAAGGGGAGTTCATGAACACTGAAGCTTTCTTT. Its translation: CASSQGEFMNTEAFF. The variable domain in full, with the rest retrieved from reference TRBV3-1 and TRBJ1-1, is DTAVSQTPKYLVTQMGNDKSIKCEQNLGHDTMYWYKQDSKKFLKIMFSYNNKELIINETVPNRFSPKSPDKAHLNLHINSLELGDSAVYFCASSQGEFMNTEAFFGQGTRLTVV.

In this sample, this clonotype turned up many times. The V and J genes are TRBV6-2 or TRBV6-3 and TRBJ2-1; the match to TRBD2 covers 14 bases. The CDR3 runs 17 residues. V trimming: 1 base; J trimming: 6 bases; junction bases outside the gene matches: 5. CDR1 and CDR2 from the germline V gene are MNHEY and SVGEGT. The CDR3, as DNA: TGTGCCAGCAGTTACTTTTTCGGACTAGCGGGAGGCAATGAGCAGTTCTTC. It yields the protein CASSYFFGLAGGNEQFF.

Note on this clonotype: This sequence may be a read error, since a much larger clone differs from it by one base. V is TRBV7-2 and J is TRBJ2-3; TRBD2 agrees at 7 bases. This CDR3 is 16 amino acids long. Germline CDR1 reads SGHTA; CDR2 reads FQGNSA. CDR3 coding DNA: TGTGTCAGCAGGGAGGCCGGCGGGGGTGCCACAGATACGCAGTATTTT. Its translation is CVSREAGGGATDTQYF.

The CDR3 DNA reads TGTGCCAGCAGTCTACCCCAGGTTCGAGTTAGCAATCAGCCCCAGCATTTT. Its protein product is CASSLPQVRVSNQPQHF. The chain is built from TRBV28 and TRBJ1-5; D remains ambiguous. Deletions cut 5 bases from V and 0 bases from J, with 17 bases between. Per germline, CDR1 MDHEN and CDR2 SYDVKM. The CDR3 is 17 residues long.

This chain connects TRBV6-1 to TRBJ1-1; the D gene is possibly TRBD1 (6 bases). The CDR3 length is 14 residues. V lost 6 bases to trimming and J lost 5 bases, with 16 bases between them. The germline V gene has CDR1 MNHNS and CDR2 SASEGT. DNA of the CDR3: TGTGCCAGCAGGCGTCGGGCAGGGGCAACTGAAGCTTTCTTT. Translated: CASRRRAGATEAFF.

The table lists this clonotype with a few counts. This chain uses TRBV28 with TRBJ2-1; 8 bases match TRBD2. CDR3 length: 17 residues. Germline V lookup: CDR1 MDHEN, CDR2 SYDVKM. Trimming removed 0 bases from V and 5 bases from J; junction bases left unmatched: 9. The CDR3 protein is CASSLWDGRAEDNEQFF. CDR3 coding DNA: TGTGCCAGCAGTTTATGGGACGGGAGGGCCGAAGACAATGAGCAGTTCTTC.

The chain joins TRBV7-2 to TRBJ1-6; D is ambiguous. Trimming pared 3 bases from V and 6 bases from J, leaving 12 bases between. Germline CDR1 and CDR2: SGHTA and FQGNSA. This CDR3 is built from 15 residues. The CDR3 DNA follows: TGTGCCAGCAGCTTGGTCGGGTTTTCTAATTCACCCCTCCACTTT. Its translation: CASSLVGFSNSPLHF.

The V gene is TRBV19, the J gene TRBJ2-1; 11 bases agree with TRBD2. The CDR3 loop spans 15 amino acids. V shed 7 bases and J 10 bases; nucleotides not matched to a gene: 12. CDR1 is LNHDA and CDR2 is SQIVND in the germline V gene (reference sequence). The CDR3 here is CASTLLAGVGWEQFF. The CDR3 DNA follows: TGTGCCAGTACTCTACTAGCGGGAGTTGGCTGGGAGCAGTTCTTC.

The sample holds many counts of this clonotype. This CDR3 reads CASSLIANTEAFF. CDR3 nucleotides: TGTGCCAGCAGCTTAATCGCGAACACTGAAGCTTTCTTT. The J gene is TRBJ1-1, the V gene TRBV7-3; no reliable D call. Trimming removed 1 base from V and 1 base from J, with 4 bases in between. Germline V gene sequence: CDR1 SGHTA, CDR2 FQGTGA. The CDR3 has 13 amino acids.

The chain recombines TRBV20-1 with TRBJ2-7, with 9 bases lining up with TRBD2. Trimming took 0 bases from V and 4 from J; bases not matched to a gene: 7. This CDR3 has 15 residues. The germline gives CDR1 DFQATT, CDR2 SNEGSKA (reference sequence). DNA of the CDR3: TGCAGTGCTAGAGATTCGGCGGGAGGGCCATACGAGCAGTACTTC. Translating gives CSARDSAGGPYEQYF.

This chain joins TRBV24-1 and TRBJ2-7; tentatively, D is TRBD1 or TRBD2 (5 bases each). Germline assignment: CDR1 KGHDR and CDR2 SFDVKD. V lost 3 bases and J 0 bases, leaving 14 bases between the germline ends. CDR3 length equals 16 residues. Written as DNA, the CDR3 is TGTGCCACCAGTGATCCCCCGGGACGCCCCTCCTACGAGCAGTACTTC. Amino acid sequence: CATSDPPGRPSYEQYF.

The chain is built from TRBV7-3 and TRBJ2-1; 7 nucleotides line up with TRBD2. The CDR3 totals 17 residues. CDR1 is SGHTA and CDR2 is FQGTGA in the germline V gene. J gave up 0 bases and V 5 bases, and 10 bases lay outside the gene matches. The CDR3 DNA reads TGTGCCAGCAGCAACTTACCGGGACTACTCTCCTACAATGAGCAGTTCTTC. Its protein is CASSNLPGLLSYNEQFF.

As regards this clonotype: This may be a read error: a much more frequent sequence differs by one nucleotide. The chain has TRBV7-9 and TRBJ1-2; D not certain. CDR3 size: 13 residues. In germline, CDR1 is SEHNR, CDR2 FQNEAQ (reference sequence). Trimming shortened V by 8 bases and J by 2 bases, and 12 bases separated the two germline ends. Here the CDR3 reads CASASPGNYGYTF. DNA of the CDR3: TGTGCCAGCGCATCTCCCGGAAACTATGGCTACACCTTC.

The chain is built from TRBV29-1 and TRBJ2-5; D may match TRBD1 or TRBD2 (6 bases each). This CDR3 contains 13 residues. Germline V gene data show CDR1 as SQVTM and CDR2 as ANQGSEA. V was pared by 4 bases and J by 5 bases, with 14 bases between. The DNA of the CDR3 is TGCAGCGTTGCCGGAGGGGGGCGGGAGACCCAGTACTTC. Translation: CSVAGGGRETQYF.